The sequence of this T cell receptor beta chain was determined in a study of T cell responses to AZD1222 COVID-19 vaccine. Sequencing was performed with immunoSEQ multiplex PCR; in TCRdb, only in-frame clones are kept and a portion is missing. The sample carries 78,000 or so clones, around three quarters recorded once. Germline values: CDR1 SGDLS, CDR2 YYNGEE. CDR3 size: 12 residues. With V trimmed by 5 bases and J by 10 bases, 4 bases remained unmatched. Turning to this clone: Its antigen is currently unknown.

Findings and caveats of the study: Epitopes outside B.1.351 and B.1.1.7 mutated regions reportedly drew nearly half of spike TCRs. The CD4 TCRs associated with vaccination extended across spike and predominated at 160-218 and 743-854. Baseline seropositivity occurred in only a handful of AZD1222 recipients.

Second-dose schedules of about 4 or about 12 weeks were combined. The sequence derives from an adult who received the AZD1222 COVID-19 vaccine. The chain is built from TRBV9 and TRBJ2-1; TRBD1 matches at 9 bases. The sample consisted of peripheral blood, taken 28 days after the second AZD1222 dose. The CDR3 spells CASSPTGGEQFF. In DNA form, the CDR3 reads TGTGCCAGCAGTCCAACAGGGGGCGAGCAGTTCTTC.